This T cell receptor beta chain emerged from a study of human T cells and chemical hapten exposure. Study-wide findings and caveats: It was expanded TCRs that formed significantly more large CDR3 similarity clusters than controls did.

TCRdb ran MiXCR on the RACE reads and lists one entry per CDR3 protein. The table shows 110,000 or so distinct CDR3 sequences, with 34% occurring only once. In the case of this clonotype: Its target is not known.

Germline V CDR1 and CDR2: DFQATT, SNEGSKA (reference sequence). There are 13 residues in the CDR3. The V and J ends lost 0 bases and 7 bases respectively, with 11 bases between them. Sample time point: patch test 3, about 24 weeks after DPC sensitization. The treatment was: therapeutic diphenylcyclopropenone sensitization with weekly scalp DPC. V and J are TRBV20-1 and TRBJ2-3, with D hard to call. The receptor comes from a man in his forties with alopecia areata. Some clones in this sample may be carry-over from other donors' samples. This specimen was whole blood, taken in connection with sensitization to the hapten diphenylcyclopropenone (DPC). The CDR3 DNA follows: TGCAGTGCTAGAGATCTAAATTCCTATACGCAGTATTTT. This codes for CSARDLNSYTQYF.